This T cell receptor (beta chain) was captured by sequencing in a study of blood T cell repertoires in COVID-19. Across the study: Material from acute and convalescent COVID-19 was sourced from the United States, Italy and Spain. PBMCs, B-cell-depleted T cells, or T cells were the source of the cDNA or gDNA that made up the material.

Per the original methods: It was from reference gene primer amplification that nucleated cell counts were estimated. The table came from immunoSEQ multiplex PCR; TCRdb's copy has only in-frame clones and leaves some out. The V and J calls and the clone size are those of that table, but D and trimming were determined from the DNA. The sample yields about 150,000 clones, approximately 91% seen once. This CDR3 is 15 amino acids long. Germline V CDR1 and CDR2: GTSNPN, SVGIG (reference sequence). The V gene end was trimmed by 5 bases and the J gene end by 5 bases; junction bases not matched to a gene: 14.

The chain is built from TRBV30 and TRBJ1-2; TRBD1 aligns across 7 bases. The receptor was isolated from a man aged 18 to 30 with COVID-19, enrolled during active disease. Sequencing was carried out using peripheral blood. CDR3 coding DNA: TGTGCCTGGTCTCTCTTTGGGGACAGTGGTTATGGCTACACCTTC. Translated, it gives CAWSLFGDSGYGYTF.